The next 7 T cell receptor beta chains were all read from a single sample in a study of Graves' ophthalmopathy and Graves' hyperthyroidism. RNA transcripts provided the template for amplifying TCR beta CDR3 regions. First-round RT-PCR with HTBI primers preceded a second-round multiplex PCR. A single record per CDR3 protein comes from TCRdb applying MiXCR to the multiplex PCR reads. The repertoire has around 1,000,000 distinct CDR3 sequences, less than 45% of them found once; the top ten carry around 10%. The specimen was peripheral blood or thyroid tissue (not recorded which). Source of these receptors: an adult man with Graves' hyperthyroidism.

The table lists this clonotype with a few counts. This chain connects TRBV7-3 to TRBJ2-7; 7 bases match TRBD2. CDR3 size: 14 residues. The germline V gene has CDR1 SGHTA and CDR2 FQGTGA. Trimming took 6 bases from V and 7 from J; bases not matched to a gene: 12. The CDR3 DNA follows: TGTGCCAGCAGTAGTCCCGGGACGCGGGGGGAGCAGTACTTC. Translating gives CASSSPGTRGEQYF.

This clonotype was found once. The chain couples TRBV9 to TRBJ1-2; 7 nucleotides line up with TRBD1. Germline V CDR1 and CDR2: SGDLS, YYNGEE. The length of the CDR3 is 12 residues. The ends lost 0 bases at V and 8 bases at J; junction bases unmatched: 1. The CDR3 DNA reads TGTGCCAGCAGCGTAGAGACAGGGGGCTACACCTTC. This codes for CASSVETGGYTF. Variable domain in full (rest from reference TRBV9 and TRBJ1-2): DSGVTQTPKHLITATGQRVTLRCSPRSGDLSVYWYQQSLDQGLQFLIQYYNGEERAKGNILERFSAQQFPDLHSELNLSSLELGDSALYFCASSVETGGYTFGSGTRLTVV.

A note on this clonotype: The germline gene is not matched at one end of the junction; a read error may be the cause. The rearrangement links TRBV2 to TRBJ1-5; D remains ambiguous. This CDR3 region has 13 residues. The V gene's germline CDR1 is SNHLY and CDR2 FYNNEI. CDR3 residues: CASSQTPYQPQHF. CDR3 DNA: TGCGCCAGCAGCCAGACACCTTATCAGCCCCAGCATTTT.

Only one count was recorded for this clonotype. DNA of the CDR3: TGCGCCAGCAGTGAGCCGGACAGGGGGCATCTGGGCTACACCTTC. This encodes CASSEPDRGHLGYTF. The V gene is TRBV10-2, the J gene TRBJ1-2, with 11 bases fitting TRBD1. V lost 2 bases, J lost 8 bases, and 7 bases stayed unmatched. Germline V gene sequence: CDR1 WSHSY, CDR2 SAAADI. This CDR3 has 15 amino acids.

Details on this clonotype: Given a much more abundant clone one base away, this may be a read error. This chain connects TRBV20-1 to TRBJ2-5; D is possibly TRBD2 (6 bases). The germline CDR1 and CDR2 sequences are DFQATT and SNEGSKA (reference sequence). The V and J ends lost 5 bases and 2 bases respectively, with 15 bases between them. This CDR3 is built from 14 residues. The CDR3 protein is CSAGGVVGQETQYF. In nucleotides, the CDR3 is TGCAGTGCTGGAGGGGTGGTGGGTCAAGAGACCCAGTACTTC.

This clonotype turned up a few times. One end of the junction does not line up with germline, which may come from a read error. The chain couples TRBV10-3 to TRBJ2-7; 8 bases line up with TRBD1. The CDR3 is 14 residues long. Germline V gene sequence: CDR1 ENHRY, CDR2 SYGVKD. The CDR3 spells CASSSDRDAYEQYF. CDR3 DNA: TGTGCCAGCAGTTCGGACAGGGATGCTTACGAGCAGTACTTC.

The chain combines TRBV10-3 with TRBJ2-7; 9 bases match TRBD1. Looked up from germline, CDR1 is ENHRY and CDR2 is SYGVKD. CDR3 length: 15 amino acids. The CDR3 DNA follows: TGTGCTAGAGCGCCGGGGACAGGGTCCCCTTACGAGCAGTACTTC. Encoded protein: CARAPGTGSPYEQYF.